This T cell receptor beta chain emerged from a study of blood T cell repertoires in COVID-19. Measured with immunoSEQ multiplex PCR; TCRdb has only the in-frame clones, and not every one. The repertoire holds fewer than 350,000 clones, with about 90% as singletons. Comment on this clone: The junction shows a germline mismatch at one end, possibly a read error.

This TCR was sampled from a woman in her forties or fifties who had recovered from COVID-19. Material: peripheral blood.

The CDR3 region is CASSDWGGVSW. The CDR3 nucleotides read TGTGCCAGCAGTGACTGGGGGGGCGTTTCCTGG. This chain links TRBV6-4 with TRBJ1-1; maybe TRBD1 (6 bases). This CDR3 comprises 11 residues. Germline CDR1 and CDR2: MRHNA and SNTAGT.